The rows below give T cell receptor beta chains drawn from one sample of a study of CD8 T cells in ankylosing spondylitis. One entry per CDR3 protein, called by TCRdb with MiXCR from the 5' RACE reads. The data contain under 200,000 distinct CDR3 sequences, about an eighth of them seen just once; the ten biggest clones take up 11%. Sequencing was done on a sample of blood, either unsorted or a sorted T cell fraction (not recorded which). The source is a female donor with ankylosing spondylitis or in good health (not recorded which). Each CDR3 is given with its conserved first and last residue. A D gene is named only where the DNA matches it firmly.

V: TRBV3-1
D: TRBD2
CDR3: CASSHPATGTSGSEGHSSYNEQFF

V: TRBV7-9
D: .
CDR3: CASSLDTSNQPQHF

V: TRBV10-3
D: .
CDR3: CAISGGLAVDSYEQYF

V: TRBV20-1
D: .
CDR3: CSASLEGLNYGYTF

V: TRBV6-2/TRBV6-3
D: .
CDR3: CASSYSGVGASYEQYF

V: TRBV12-3/TRBV12-4
D: .
CDR3: CASSPVMGASTYEQYF

V: TRBV4-2
D: TRBD2
CDR3: CASSRITSGSTDTQYF

V: TRBV6-2/TRBV6-3
D: .
CDR3: CASSTSINGGVNYEQYF

V: TRBV29-1
D: TRBD2
CDR3: CSAGTSANEQFF

V: TRBV20-1
D: TRBD1
CDR3: CSASGRTGGEAFF

V: TRBV5-6
D: .
CDR3: CASSSPGQPQHF

V: TRBV5-6
D: .
CDR3: CASSFPPRGPEQFF

V: TRBV5-3
D: TRBD1
CDR3: CARSLSIGGDYNEQFF

V: TRBV5-4
D: TRBD2
CDR3: CANSSAGSALGELFF

V: TRBV20-1
D: .
CDR3: CSAKTVNYGYTF

V: TRBV27
D: .
CDR3: CASSSTTSSTDTQYF

V: TRBV7-2
D: .
CDR3: CASSLPTGPNTEAFF

V: TRBV12-3/TRBV12-4
D: .
CDR3: CASSFGGNREDTQYF

V: TRBV10-2
D: .
CDR3: CASSDHGGSNQPQHF

V: TRBV20-1
D: .
CDR3: CSAPGRREPETQYF

V: TRBV29-1
D: TRBD2
CDR3: CSVTGGRAAVGYNEQFF

V: TRBV7-8
D: .
CDR3: CASSLAPVIYEQYF

V: TRBV4-2
D: .
CDR3: CASSQDGGNNSPLHF

V: TRBV21-1
D: .
CDR3: CASRSTGEYSYEQYF

V: TRBV7-6
D: .
CDR3: CASSLSGQTLSADTQYF

V: TRBV28
D: TRBD2
CDR3: CASLLGGNGANVLTF

V: TRBV7-2
D: .
CDR3: CASSLVLANTEAFF